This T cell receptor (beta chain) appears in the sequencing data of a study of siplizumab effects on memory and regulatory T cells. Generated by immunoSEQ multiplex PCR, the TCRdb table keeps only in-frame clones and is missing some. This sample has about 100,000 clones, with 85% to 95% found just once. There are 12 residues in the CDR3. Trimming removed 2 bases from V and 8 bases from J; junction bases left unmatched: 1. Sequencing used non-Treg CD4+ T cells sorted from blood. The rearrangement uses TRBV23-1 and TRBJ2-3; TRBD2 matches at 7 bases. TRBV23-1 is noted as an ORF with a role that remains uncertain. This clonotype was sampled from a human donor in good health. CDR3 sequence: CASSQREGTQYF. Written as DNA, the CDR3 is TGCGCCAGCAGTCAAAGGGAGGGTACGCAGTATTTT.